This T cell receptor beta chain stems from a study of shared clonotypes between healthy human individuals. Whole-study results and caveats: In having few donors, the study represented limited genetic and exposure-history diversity. Non-shared clonotypes displayed generation probabilities falling below those of clonotypes present in all four donors.

Generated by immunoSEQ multiplex PCR, the TCRdb table keeps only in-frame clones and is missing some. This table has around 1.9 million clones, roughly 91% appearing once. Naive CD8 cells comprised CD45RO-negative, CCR7-positively selected cells, excluding terminally differentiated effector memory CD45RA+ cells. The CDR3 contains 14 residues. Trimming took 4 bases from V and 2 from J, leaving 8 bases between them. Germline loops: CDR1 MNHEY, CDR2 SVGAGI. On this clone: What it binds is unknown.

The genes are TRBV6-5 and TRBJ2-2; tentative D call: TRBD1 (5 bases). Sequenced sample: naive CD8+ T cells from PBMCs. The clonotype was recovered from a man younger than 35 in good health. Some clones in this sample may be carry-over from other donors' samples. The CDR3 nucleotides read TGTGCCAGCAGTTCGACAGAAAACACCGGGGAGCTGTTTTTT. Translating it yields CASSSTENTGELFF.